A single sample gave rise to the 2 T cell receptor beta chains below, sequenced in a study of response to subunit inactivated influenza vaccine (dated by TCRdb to the late 2010s). Libraries were made using RT-PCR. Reads for this sample came from an Illumina HiSeq 2500. TCRdb reprocessing: public reads trimmed at Q25 with fastp, clones called with MiXCR, in-frame beta chains kept. Rows are combined by CDR3 protein, so each entry shows the most common genes and DNA. Across this sample there are around 650,000 distinct CDR3 sequences, with more than 15% seen only once. The ten largest clones capture 11% of the sample. The sample in question was PBMCs from blood, obtained less than 13 days after vaccination. Receptor source: a man between 50 and 59 years old who received an inactivated influenza vaccine. Donor details come from another sample of the same person, matched by shared clones.

J is TRBJ2-1 and V is TRBV7-2, with D perhaps matching TRBD2 (5 bases). The CDR3 has 17 residues. Germline V gene sequence: CDR1 SGHTA, CDR2 FQGNSA. V lost 5 bases and J lost 5, with 22 bases in between. The CDR3 spells CASSTQQVMDFNNEQFF. CDR3 bases: TGTGCCAGCAGCACACAGCAGGTAATGGACTTTAACAATGAGCAGTTCTTC.

This clonotype showed up just a few times. DNA for the CDR3: TGTGCCAGCAGGACAGAGGGGAACACCGGGGAGCTGTTTTTT. Translating gives CASRTEGNTGELFF. V usage is TRBV7-8 and J usage is TRBJ2-2; D could derive from TRBD1 or TRBD2 (5 bases each). The CDR3 has 14 residues. In germline, CDR1 is SGHVS, CDR2 FQNEAQ. V lost 6 bases and J lost 1, with 9 bases in between.